The 30 T cell receptor beta chains below were found in one sample sequenced in a study of graft-versus-host responses after intestinal transplantation. Measured with immunoSEQ multiplex PCR; TCRdb has only the in-frame clones, and not every one. The sample holds around 50,000 clones, 65% to 85% seen once. Their cognate antigens are unknown. The sequenced sample was unstimulated CD4+ T cells sorted from spleen or lymph node cells, obtained before transplant. The origin of the receptors is a human donor who was the organ donor for an intestinal transplant.

This rearrangement joins TRBV12-5 to TRBJ2-7; D not certain. In germline, CDR1 is LGHNT, CDR2 FRNRAP. The CDR3 totals 15 residues. The V gene lost 7 bases and the J gene lost 2 bases, with 18 bases spanning the gap. The CDR3 region has the DNA TGTGCTAGTGCCTCATATCGGTCGGAGACCTACGAGCAGTACTTC. Encoded protein: CASASYRSETYEQYF.

This clone appeared a single time. The rearrangement uses TRBV7-8 and TRBJ2-3; D is tentatively TRBD1 or TRBD2 (5 bases each). Trimming cost V 0 bases and J 6 bases, with 10 bases left between them. This CDR3 is built from 14 residues. From germline, CDR1 is SGHVS and CDR2 FQNEAQ. The CDR3 spells CASSLAGTLDTQYF. The CDR3 nucleotides are TGTGCCAGCAGCTTAGCGGGGACCCTGGATACGCAGTATTTT.

V gene TRBV10-3 combines with J gene TRBJ1-6; D is perhaps TRBD1 (6 bases). CDR3 length: 16 residues. The ends were cut back, 1 base at V and 5 bases at J, with 12 bases in the middle. The germline CDR1 and CDR2 sequences are ENHRY and SYGVKD. The CDR3 DNA reads as TGTGCCATCAGTGAGTACCGCGGGGGGCATAATTCACCCCTCCACTTT. Translated: CAISEYRGGHNSPLHF.

This clone appeared a single time. The chain is built from TRBV27 and TRBJ1-4; D remains unclear. This CDR3 contains 15 residues. From germline, CDR1 is MNHEY and CDR2 SMNVEV (reference sequence). V lost 6 bases to trimming and J lost 0 bases, with 11 bases between them. As DNA, the CDR3 is TGTGCCAGCAGGGGCCGAGGAGCAACTAATGAAAAACTGTTTTTT. Translated, it gives CASRGRGATNEKLFF.

The rearrangement uses TRBV30 and TRBJ2-5, with D maybe TRBD2 (7 bases). The DNA end is more similar to TRBJ2-7, so the J call may be wrong. This CDR3 comprises 14 residues. CDR1 is GTSNPN, CDR2 SVGIG, per germline (reference sequence). CDR3 nucleotide sequence: TGTGCCTGGAGGGCGGGGGCCGGGACCTACGAGCAGTACTTC. Protein: CAWRAGAGTYEQYF.

The V call is TRBV5-1, the J call TRBJ2-3, with D possibly being TRBD1 or TRBD2 (6 bases each). CDR3 length equals 14 residues. From germline, CDR1 is SGHRS and CDR2 YFSETQ. The V end was cut by 0 bases, the J end by 4 bases, with 9 bases between. CDR3 DNA sequence: TGCGCCAGCAGCTTGGGTGGGGGGCCAGATACGCAGTATTTT. Its translation: CASSLGGGPDTQYF. Full variable domain (missing parts from reference TRBV5-1 and TRBJ2-3): KAGVTQTPRYLIKTRGQQVTLSCSPISGHRSVSWYQQTPGQGLQFLFEYFSETQRNKGNFPGRFSGRQFSNSRSEMNVSTLELGDSALYLCASSLGGGPDTQYFGPGTRLTVL.

This clone was found once. This rearrangement joins TRBV5-4 to TRBJ2-5, with D perhaps assigned TRBD1 or TRBD2 (6 bases each). The CDR3 has 18 amino acids. From germline, CDR1 is SGHNT and CDR2 YYREEE (reference sequence). The ends were cut back, 1 base at V and 5 bases at J, with 24 bases in the middle. CDR3 sequence (DNA): TGTGCCAGCAGCTTGAGTAAAGGGGGAGGATCCTGGTTGGAGACCCAGTACTTC. This sequence encodes CASSLSKGGGSWLETQYF.

The chain joins TRBV27 to TRBJ2-1, with 11 bases fitting TRBD2. Germline V lookup: CDR1 MNHEY, CDR2 SMNVEV (reference sequence). Unmatched junction bases numbered 3, after V lost 4 bases and J lost 7 bases. This CDR3 has 14 amino acids. The CDR3 reads CASSSGLAANEQFF. In DNA, the CDR3 is TGTGCCAGCAGTTCGGGACTAGCGGCTAATGAGCAGTTCTTC.

V gene TRBV7-2 combines with J gene TRBJ2-6; D is unresolved. Trimming left V 7 bases short and J 4 bases short, with 8 bases between. The germline V gene has CDR1 SGHTA and CDR2 FQGNSA. CDR3 length: 13 amino acids. CDR3 residues: CASTPSGANVLTF. The CDR3 DNA reads as TGTGCCAGCACCCCTTCCGGGGCCAACGTCCTGACTTTC.

The V and J genes are TRBV4-1 and TRBJ2-7, with TRBD1 matching 7 bases. Germline V gene sequence: CDR1 MGHRA, CDR2 YSYEKL. V shed 11 bases, J shed 2 bases, and the junction held 12 bases outside the gene matches. This CDR3 has 14 amino acids. CDR3 region: CARTRDRVAYEQYF. The CDR3 nucleotides are TGCGCCCGCACCAGGGACAGAGTGGCCTACGAGCAGTACTTC.

J is TRBJ1-2 and V is TRBV19; TRBD1 might be the D (6 bases). CDR3 length: 16 residues. Per germline, CDR1 LNHDA and CDR2 SQIVND (reference sequence). The ends were cut back, 2 bases at V and 5 bases at J, with 18 bases in the middle. This chain's CDR3 is CASSISGATYGYGYTF. The DNA of the CDR3 is TGTGCCAGTAGTATATCGGGGGCTACGTACGGTTATGGCTACACCTTC.

The V call is TRBV29-1, the J call TRBJ2-5; D call uncertain. Trimming took off 4 bases at V and 1 base at J, with 7 bases between the two ends. The V gene's germline CDR1 is SQVTM and CDR2 ANQGSEA. The CDR3 sequence is 12 residues long. The CDR3 sequence is CSVAVSQETQYF. CDR3 nucleotides: TGCAGCGTTGCAGTATCCCAAGAGACCCAGTACTTC.

V usage is TRBV10-3 and J usage is TRBJ1-2; 8 nucleotides line up with TRBD1. The CDR3 sequence is 12 residues long. Per the germline V gene, CDR1 is ENHRY and CDR2 is SYGVKD. The V and J ends lost 7 bases and 6 bases, in that order; junction bases with no gene match: 4. CDR3 sequence reads: CAIISDRDGYTF. Here the CDR3 DNA reads TGTGCCATCATTTCGGACAGGGATGGCTACACCTTC.

This clone was counted between two and nine times. The rearrangement uses TRBV7-9 and TRBJ1-2, with D possibly matching TRBD1 (5 bases). Trimming stripped 5 bases from V and 9 bases from J, with 16 bases between. This CDR3 is built from 13 residues. Per germline, CDR1 SEHNR and CDR2 FQNEAQ (reference sequence). The CDR3 region has the DNA TGTGCCAGCAGCCGTTCCCGGGACGATCGCTACACCTTC. Translated, it gives CASSRSRDDRYTF.

The chain uses TRBV10-2 and TRBJ2-1, with D unclear. Trimming left V 10 bases short and J 4 bases short, with 8 bases between. From germline, CDR1 is WSHSY and CDR2 SAAADI. The CDR3 is 11 residues long. The CDR3 is CATANYNEQFF. Here the CDR3 DNA reads TGCGCCACGGCGAATTACAATGAGCAGTTCTTC.

The gene calls are TRBV2 and TRBJ1-1; D gene uncertain. Per the germline V gene, CDR1 is SNHLY and CDR2 is FYNNEI. V lost 0 bases, J lost 0 bases, and 8 bases lay in between. The CDR3 is made up of 15 amino acids. DNA of the CDR3: TGTGCCAGCAGTGAAGCGCCAGAATTGAACACTGAAGCTTTCTTT. As protein: CASSEAPELNTEAFF.

This sequence joins TRBV12-5 and TRBJ1-3, with 7 bases that match TRBD1. The CDR3 totals 15 residues. Germline loops: CDR1 LGHNT, CDR2 FRNRAP. V gave up 5 bases and J gave up 4 bases; unmatched junction bases: 8. DNA for the CDR3: TGTGCTAGTGGTCCCTCCAGGGGGAGAGGAAACACCATATATTTT. Protein sequence: CASGPSRGRGNTIYF. Looking up the rest from reference TRBV12-5 and TRBJ1-3 gives the full variable domain: DARVTQTPRHKVTEMGQEVTMRCQPILGHNTVFWYRQTMMQGLELLAYFRNRAPLDDSGMPKDRFSAEMPDATLATLKIQPSEPRDSAVYFCASGPSRGRGNTIYFGEGSWLTVV.

The V gene is TRBV29-1, the J gene TRBJ1-1; unclear D gene. Per germline, CDR1 SQVTM and CDR2 ANQGSEA. This CDR3 region has 10 residues. V was shortened by 6 bases and J by 5 bases, with 7 bases between the two germline ends. The CDR3 nucleotides read TGCAGCGTAGAGAGGACTGAAGCTTTCTTT. Translated, it gives CSVERTEAFF.

This clone was detected only once. The chain uses TRBV2 and TRBJ2-3; the D call may be TRBD1 or TRBD2 (5 bases each). Trimming pared 2 bases from V and 0 bases from J, leaving 15 bases between. In germline, CDR1 is SNHLY, CDR2 FYNNEI. The CDR3 spans 17 residues. The CDR3, as DNA: TGTGCCAGCAGTGAATCGGGGTGGGGGATCAGCACAGATACGCAGTATTTT. This codes for CASSESGWGISTDTQYF.

V usage is TRBV5-6 and J usage is TRBJ1-5; a possible D gene is TRBD1 (5 bases). The CDR3 totals 15 residues. Germline V gene lookup returns CDR1 SGHDT and CDR2 YYEEEE. V lost 0 bases and J lost 0, with 7 bases in between. CDR3 amino acids: CASSLGQYSNQPQHF. The CDR3 bases are TGTGCCAGCAGCTTGGGACAGTATAGCAATCAGCCCCAGCATTTT.

The gene calls are TRBV7-9 and TRBJ2-2; D not certain. Germline V gene data show CDR1 as SEHNR and CDR2 as FQNEAQ (reference sequence). Trimming pared 0 bases from V and 0 bases from J, leaving 5 bases between. The length of the CDR3 is 15 residues. The CDR3 protein is CASSLAAANTGELFF. In DNA, the CDR3 is TGTGCCAGCAGCTTAGCGGCAGCGAACACCGGGGAGCTGTTTTTT.

The chain carries TRBV30 and TRBJ2-7, with D possibly matching TRBD1 (5 bases). Per germline, CDR1 GTSNPN and CDR2 SVGIG (reference sequence). This CDR3 has 16 residues. Trimming removed 2 bases at V and 1 base at J, with 18 bases between. The chain's CDR3 is CAWSPLGLLLSYEQYF. CDR3 sequence (DNA): TGTGCCTGGAGTCCACTGGGGCTCCTGTTATCCTACGAGCAGTACTTC.

This chain uses TRBV6-1 with TRBJ2-7; the D gene is possibly TRBD1 (6 bases). CDR1 and CDR2 from the germline V gene are MNHNS and SASEGT. Trimming pared 2 bases from V and 3 bases from J, leaving 14 bases between. This CDR3 is built from 15 residues. DNA of the CDR3: TGTGCCAGCAGTGAAAACAGGGCCCTAATCTACGAGCAGTACTTC. It codes for CASSENRALIYEQYF.

The J gene is TRBJ1-5, the V gene TRBV18, with 7 bases that match TRBD1. Germline V gives CDR1 KGHSH, CDR2 LQKENI. The V gene end was trimmed by 2 bases and the J gene end by 5 bases; junction bases not matched to a gene: 6. The CDR3 totals 15 residues. The CDR3 sequence: CASSPKAGGDQPQHF. CDR3 bases: TGTGCCAGCTCACCAAAGGCAGGGGGGGATCAGCCCCAGCATTTT.

This sequence joins TRBV30 and TRBJ2-1; D not certain. Between the trimmed V and J ends, which lost 3 bases and 5 bases, there was a span of 5 bases. Looked up from germline, CDR1 is GTSNPN and CDR2 is SVGIG (reference sequence). This CDR3 is built from 11 residues. The CDR3, as DNA: TGTGCCTGGAGCCTGAACAATGAGCAGTTCTTC. It codes for CAWSLNNEQFF.

This sequence joins TRBV6-1 and TRBJ2-1, with 8 nucleotides matching TRBD2. Germline trimming cut 2 bases from V and 7 bases from J; bases unmatched to any gene: 4. This CDR3 has 14 residues. Per germline, CDR1 MNHNS and CDR2 SASEGT. The CDR3 sequence is CASSERGGRNEQFF. CDR3 nucleotide sequence: TGTGCCAGCAGTGAAAGGGGCGGGAGGAATGAGCAGTTCTTC.

This chain connects TRBV19 to TRBJ1-3; the match to TRBD1 covers 8 bases. Per the germline V gene, CDR1 is LNHDA and CDR2 is SQIVND (reference sequence). The V segment lost 7 bases and the J segment 4 bases; nucleotides outside the gene matches: 9. CDR3 length: 15 amino acids. The chain's CDR3 is CASTLMGQAGNTIYF. CDR3 coding DNA: TGTGCCAGTACCCTCATGGGACAGGCGGGAAACACCATATATTTT.

The CDR3 DNA reads TGTGCCAGCAGCTTAAGTGGACCTAGAGGGGGGGCCACAGATACGCAGTATTTT. Translated: CASSLSGPRGGATDTQYF. The chain combines TRBV7-2 with TRBJ2-3; possibly TRBD2 for D (7 bases). From germline, CDR1 is SGHTA and CDR2 FQGNSA. CDR3 size: 18 residues. Trimming pared 2 bases from V and 2 bases from J, leaving 20 bases between.

CDR3 nucleotides: TGTGCCAGCAGCTTAGATAGCGGGAGGGCCAATGAGCAGTTCTTC. Amino acid sequence: CASSLDSGRANEQFF. This chain links TRBV7-8 with TRBJ2-1; 11 nucleotides agree with TRBD2. Per the germline V gene, CDR1 is SGHVS and CDR2 is FQNEAQ. The CDR3 covers 15 residues. The ends lost 1 base at V and 6 bases at J; junction bases unmatched: 2.

J is TRBJ1-2 and V is TRBV25-1; maybe TRBD1 (6 bases). The V and J ends lost 3 bases and 5 bases respectively, with 13 bases between them. CDR1 and CDR2 from the germline V gene are MGHDK and SYGVNS. The CDR3 is 14 amino acids. In nucleotides, the CDR3 is TGTGCCAGCAGTGACCGGGACACATTATATGGCTACACCTTC. Residues: CASSDRDTLYGYTF.